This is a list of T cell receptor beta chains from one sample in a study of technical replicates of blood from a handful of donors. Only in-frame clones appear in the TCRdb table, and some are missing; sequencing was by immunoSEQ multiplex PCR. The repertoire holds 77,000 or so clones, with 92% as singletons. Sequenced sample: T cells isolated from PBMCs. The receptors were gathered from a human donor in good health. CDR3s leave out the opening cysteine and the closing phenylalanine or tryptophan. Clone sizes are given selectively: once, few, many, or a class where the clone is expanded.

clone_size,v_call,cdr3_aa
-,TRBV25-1,ASSGPGQFYEQY
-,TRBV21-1,ASSKKREFFSTDTQY
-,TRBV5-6,ASSSWTSGSRAYNEQF
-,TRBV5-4,ASSPGQAFYEQY
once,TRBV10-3,ATANRVANEKLF
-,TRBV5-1,ALKWGGRPYEQY
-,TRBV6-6,AISNRGGQPQH
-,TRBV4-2,ASSQFTGSSYNEQF
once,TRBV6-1,ASSEGTLHEQY
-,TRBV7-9,ASSSGTGEKLF
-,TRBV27,ASTPGGSNQPQH
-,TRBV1,TSSQISAYTGELF
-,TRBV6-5,ASLINLAGGNEQF
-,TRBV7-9,ASSLFGNTDTQY
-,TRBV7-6,ASSLYRGNNEQF
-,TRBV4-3,ASSFGTPNNEQF
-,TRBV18,ASSPTGGRSRGETQY
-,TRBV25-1,ASSFAGTGIYEQF
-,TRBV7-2,ASSPSGTDLLA
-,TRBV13,ASSLGDRGNYGYT
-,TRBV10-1,ASSETAGGLRDTQY
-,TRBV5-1,ASSHEAAYEQY